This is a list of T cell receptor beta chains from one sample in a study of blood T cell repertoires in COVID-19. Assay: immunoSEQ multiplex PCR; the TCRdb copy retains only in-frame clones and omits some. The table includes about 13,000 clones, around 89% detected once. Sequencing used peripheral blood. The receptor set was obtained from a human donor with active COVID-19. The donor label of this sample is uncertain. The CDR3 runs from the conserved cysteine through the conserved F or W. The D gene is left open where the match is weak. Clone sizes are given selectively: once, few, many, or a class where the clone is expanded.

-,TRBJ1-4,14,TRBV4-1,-,TGCGCCAGCAGCCAAGTAACAGGAGATGAAAAACTGTTTTTT,CASSQVTGDEKLFF
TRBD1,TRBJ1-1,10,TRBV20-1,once,TGCAGTGCTGGGGGACAGCGGGCTTTCTTT,CSAGGQRAFF
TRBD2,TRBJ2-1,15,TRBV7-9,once,TGTGCCAGCAGCCCCCAGCGGGGGGGCGCGAATGAGCAGTTCTTC,CASSPQRGGANEQFF
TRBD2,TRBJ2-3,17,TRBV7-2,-,TGTGCCAGCAGCTTAGGAGCTAGCGGGGGGGCCGCAGATACGCAGTATTTT,CASSLGASGGAADTQYF
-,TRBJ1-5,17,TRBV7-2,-,TGTGCCAGCAGCTTAGGTTTTGGGGCGTATAGCAATCAGCCCCAGCATTTT,CASSLGFGAYSNQPQHF
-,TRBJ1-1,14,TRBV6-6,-,TGTGCCAGCAGTTACTCCGAGGTGAACACTGAAGCTTTCTTT,CASSYSEVNTEAFF
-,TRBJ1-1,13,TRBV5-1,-,TGCGCCAGCAGCTTCGTTCGGGACACTGAAGCTTTCTTT,CASSFVRDTEAFF
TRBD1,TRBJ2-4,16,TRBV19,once,TGTGCCAGTAGTATAGCAGGGGGCGCCTCCAAAAACATTCAGTACTTC,CASSIAGGASKNIQYF
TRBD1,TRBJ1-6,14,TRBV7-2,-,TGTGCCAGCAGCCCGGGACAGGTCAATTCACCCCTCCACTTT,CASSPGQVNSPLHF
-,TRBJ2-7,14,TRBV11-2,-,TGTGCCAGCAGCTTCGACAGGCGGAACTACGAGCAGTACTTC,CASSFDRRNYEQYF
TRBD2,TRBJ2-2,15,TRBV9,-,TGTGCCAGCAGCGCCGGACTAGCAGCAACCGGGGAGCTGTTTTTT,CASSAGLAATGELFF
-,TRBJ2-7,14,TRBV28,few,TGTGCCAGCCTAGGGGGAGTCCCATCCTACGAGCAGTACTTC,CASLGGVPSYEQYF
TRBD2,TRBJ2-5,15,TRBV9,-,TGTGCCAGCAGCGTTGGACTAGCTTTAGGAGAGACCCAGTACTTC,CASSVGLALGETQYF
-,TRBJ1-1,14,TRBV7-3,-,TGTGCCAGCAGCAACGCCCCCCTCTTAGAAAAAGCTTTCTTT,CASSNAPLLEKAFF
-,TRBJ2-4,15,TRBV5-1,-,TGCGCCAGCAGCTTGGCCATAAGGGGTAAAAACATTCAGTACTTC,CASSLAIRGKNIQYF
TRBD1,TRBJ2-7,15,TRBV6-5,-,TGTGCCAGCAGTTACCAAACAGGGGCCCTCTACGAGCAGTACTTC,CASSYQTGALYEQYF
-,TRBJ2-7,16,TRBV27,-,TGTGCCAGCAGTTTATCCCCGGACTCCACCTTCTACGAGCAGTACTTC,CASSLSPDSTFYEQYF
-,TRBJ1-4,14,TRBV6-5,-,TGTGCCAGCAGTTACTCCCAGGTCAATGAAAAACTGTTTTTT,CASSYSQVNEKLFF
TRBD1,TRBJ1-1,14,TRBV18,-,TGTGCCAGCTCACCATCGAAGGGGGCCGGTGAAGCTTTCTTT,CASSPSKGAGEAFF
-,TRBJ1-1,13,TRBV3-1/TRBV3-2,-,TGTGCCAGCAGGGGGCTAGGGAACACTGAAGCTTTCTTT,CASRGLGNTEAFF
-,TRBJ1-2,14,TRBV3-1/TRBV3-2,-,TGTGCCAGCAGCCAAAGGGAGGGGAGGGGTGGCTACACCTTC,CASSQREGRGGYTF
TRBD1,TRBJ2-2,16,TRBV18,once,TGTGCCAGCTCACCACCCGGGACAGGGAACACCGGGGAGCTGTTTTTT,CASSPPGTGNTGELFF
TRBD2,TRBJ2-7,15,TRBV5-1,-,TGCGCCAGCGGTCCTAGCGGGGGGGCGGCCTACGAGCAGTACTTC,CASGPSGGAAYEQYF
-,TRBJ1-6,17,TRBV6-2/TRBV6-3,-,TGTGCCAGCAGTTACTCGCGGCAGCGCTCCTATAATTCACCCCTCCACTTT,CASSYSRQRSYNSPLHF
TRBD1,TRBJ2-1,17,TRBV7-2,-,TGTGCCAGCAGCTTAGTTTCGGGGACAGGGGCTCGCAATGAGCAGTTCTTC,CASSLVSGTGARNEQFF
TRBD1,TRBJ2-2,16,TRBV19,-,TGTGCCAGTAGTATCGGACAGGGGACTAACACCGGGGAGCTGTTTTTT,CASSIGQGTNTGELFF
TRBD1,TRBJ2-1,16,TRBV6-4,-,TGTGCCAGCAGTGACTCGGTAGGGGGCCCCTACAATGAGCAGTTCTTC,CASSDSVGGPYNEQFF
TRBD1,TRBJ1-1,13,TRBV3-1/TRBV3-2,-,TGTGCCAGCAGCCAAGGCCGGGACAGTGAAGCTTTCTTT,CASSQGRDSEAFF
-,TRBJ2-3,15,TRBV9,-,TGTGCCAGCAGCGCCGACTCCCTCCGCACAGATACGCAGTATTTT,CASSADSLRTDTQYF
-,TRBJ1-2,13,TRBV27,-,TGTGCCAGCAGCGTACAGGGTAACTATGGCTACACCTTC,CASSVQGNYGYTF
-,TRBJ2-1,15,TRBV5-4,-,TGTGCCAGCAGCTTAAACAAAAACACCTACAATGAGCAGTTCTTC,CASSLNKNTYNEQFF
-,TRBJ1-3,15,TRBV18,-,TGTGCCAGCTCACCGGATGGCAGGGCAGGAAACACCATATATTTT,CASSPDGRAGNTIYF
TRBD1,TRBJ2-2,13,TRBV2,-,TGTGCCAGCAGTGACAGGGGGTTCGGGGAGCTGTTTTTT,CASSDRGFGELFF
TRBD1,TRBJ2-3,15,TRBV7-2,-,TGTGCCAGCAGCTCTGGACAGGGGGCGAGATACGCGCAGTATTTT,CASSSGQGARYAQYF
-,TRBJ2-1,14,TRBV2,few,TGTGCCAGCAGTGAAAATGCAGATTACAATGAGCAGTTCTTC,CASSENADYNEQFF
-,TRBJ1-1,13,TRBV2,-,TGTGCCAGCTCTCGGGAGGTGAAGACTGAAGCTTTCTTT,CASSREVKTEAFF
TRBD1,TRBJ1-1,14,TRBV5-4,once,TGTGCCAGCAGCTTAGGGGGCACGAACACTGAAGCTTTCTTT,CASSLGGTNTEAFF
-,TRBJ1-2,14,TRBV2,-,TGTGCCAGCACCTCATCGGGGACTTTGGATGGCTACACCTTC,CASTSSGTLDGYTF
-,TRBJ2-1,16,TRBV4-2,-,TGTGCCAGCAGCCAAGGAGGGCGGGGAGCCTACAATGAGCAGTTCTTC,CASSQGGRGAYNEQFF
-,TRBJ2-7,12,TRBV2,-,TGTGCCAGCAGTGCATCCCGGGACGAGCAGTACTTC,CASSASRDEQYF
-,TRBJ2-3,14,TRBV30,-,TGTGCCTGGAGCGGCGGGGCTAGCACAGATACGCAGTATTTT,CAWSGGASTDTQYF
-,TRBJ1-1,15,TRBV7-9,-,TGTGCCAGCAGCTTAGTTTCCGGGCCCCAAGAGGGAGCTTTCTTT,CASSLVSGPQEGAFF
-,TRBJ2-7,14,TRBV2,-,TGTGCCATGTCGTCAGGGGGGCCCTCCTACGAGCAGTACTTC,CAMSSGGPSYEQYF
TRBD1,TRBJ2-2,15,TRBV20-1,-,TGCAGTGCTAGTAAGCAGGGGGCGCTCACCGGGGAGCTGTTTTTT,CSASKQGALTGELFF
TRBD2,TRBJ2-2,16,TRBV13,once,TGTGCCAGCAGCATAGCGGGGGGGCTATCCGCCGGGGAGCTGTTTTTT,CASSIAGGLSAGELFF
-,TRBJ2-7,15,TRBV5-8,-,TGTGCCAGCAGCTTGATGGTACCGGTCTCCCATCAGCAGTACTTC,CASSLMVPVSHQQYF
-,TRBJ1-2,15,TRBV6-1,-,TGTGCCAGCAGTGAAGCGACGGAGGGTGGCTATGGCTACACCTTC,CASSEATEGGYGYTF
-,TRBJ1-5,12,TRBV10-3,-,TGTGCCATCAGTGATAAGAGCCAGCCCCAGCATTTT,CAISDKSQPQHF
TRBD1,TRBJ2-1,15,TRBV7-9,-,TGTGCCAGCAGCCCAGAGGGACAGGCCCTCAATGAGCAGTTCTTC,CASSPEGQALNEQFF
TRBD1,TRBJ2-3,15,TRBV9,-,TGTGCCAGCAGCGTTAAGACAGGGGGCACAGATACGCAGTATTTT,CASSVKTGGTDTQYF
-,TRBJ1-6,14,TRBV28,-,TGTGCCAGCAGTTTGCACAGTAGTAATTCACCCCTCCACTTT,CASSLHSSNSPLHF
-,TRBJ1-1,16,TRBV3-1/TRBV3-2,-,TGTGCCAGCAGCCAAGAGCGGAGGACCGCGAACACTGAAGCTTTCTTT,CASSQERRTANTEAFF
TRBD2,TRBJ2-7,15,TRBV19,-,TGTGCGGGTGGACTTAGCGGGGGGCAAAGGCTCCAGCAGTACTTC,CAGGLSGGQRLQQYF
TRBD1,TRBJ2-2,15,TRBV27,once,TGTGCCAGTTTCAAGGGACAGGGGTATACCGGGGAGCTGTTTTTT,CASFKGQGYTGELFF
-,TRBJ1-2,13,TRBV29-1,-,TGCAGCGTTGCACCAGGGCCGGACTATGGCTACACCTTC,CSVAPGPDYGYTF
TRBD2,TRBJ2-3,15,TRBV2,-,TGTGCCAGCGCCCTAGCGGGGGGGCGGGCGGATACGCAGTATTTT,CASALAGGRADTQYF
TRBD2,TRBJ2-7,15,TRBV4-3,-,TGCGCCAGCAGCCAAGATAAGGGACTAGGGTACGAGCAGTACTTC,CASSQDKGLGYEQYF